This record concerns one TCR beta chain sequence. Its target is not known. The sample originates from a study of identifying expanded T cells in peripheral blood. General observations from the study: Variance in clone template counts between approximately two-week samples significantly increased with total template count across all healthy donors. Differentially abundant clones: around 1.2 between replicates, 16.4 at two to three weeks, around 19 at four.

Clones were sequenced by immunoSEQ multiplex PCR, and TCRdb holds only the in-frame ones, with some missing. The repertoire holds tens of thousands of clones, with 85% to 90% as singletons. The germline CDR1 and CDR2 sequences are MDHEN and SYDVKM. This CDR3 has 14 amino acids. V was trimmed by 8 bases and J by 7 bases, leaving 18 bases between them. Healthy donors had no documented immune events, such as infections, while sampled. Source material: blood. This chain joins TRBV28 and TRBJ1-5, with D maybe TRBD1 (6 bases). The TCR sequence derives from a person aged 18 to 75 in good health. This CDR3 is CASGATGLGQPQHF. The DNA for the CDR3 is TGTGCCAGCGGGGCCACAGGGTTGGGCCAGCCCCAGCATTTT.